This TCR beta chain was recorded in a study of T cell repertoires in cytomegalovirus infection. This CDR3 comprises 12 residues. Germline CDR1 is ENHRY and CDR2 is SYGVKD. The trim removed 10 bases at V and 5 bases at J, leaving 7 bases unmatched. TCRdb reprocessed the reads via MiXCR and lists one record per CDR3 protein. The repertoire has 250,000 to 350,000 distinct CDR3 sequences, roughly 25% of them found once; the top ten carry more than 11%. This clonotype was seen a handful of times. No antigen is known for it. Whole-study results and caveats: Carriers of CMV plus the relevant HLA were identified by cumulative public TCR beta family frequency.

The V and J genes are TRBV10-3 and TRBJ2-5, with 7 bases lining up with TRBD1. The receptor's source is a human donor in good health (CMV status not recorded). Some clones in this sample may be carry-over from other donors' samples. The sample taken for sequencing was PBMCs. CDR3 coding DNA: TGTGCCACTCTAGGGACAGAGGAGACCCAGTACTTC. Translated: CATLGTEETQYF.